Below, 29 T cell receptor beta chains from the same sample are listed, as sequenced in a study of cytomegalovirus exposure and HLA in healthy donors. This PCR relied on a set of 60 Vbeta primers and 13 Jbeta primers. Produced via immunoSEQ multiplex PCR; TCRdb's table is partial and in-frame only. The sample has 140,000 or so clones; 61% are singletons. The sample comprised PBMCs. The receptors here all came from a male donor in good health and CMV-seronegative.

The rearrangement links TRBV7-9 to TRBJ2-6; D may be TRBD1 (5 bases). The CDR3 has 15 residues. Germline CDR1 and CDR2: SEHNR and FQNEAQ (reference sequence). V lost 5 bases and J lost 0, with 8 bases in between. CDR3 sequence: CASSPTVSGANVLTF. Written as DNA, the CDR3 is TGTGCCAGCAGCCCGACAGTCTCTGGGGCCAACGTCCTGACTTTC.

The chain couples TRBV15 to TRBJ1-5, with D uncertain. The V gene's germline CDR1 is LNHNV and CDR2 YYDKDF (reference sequence). The CDR3 contains 15 residues. V was shortened by 0 bases and J by 0 bases, with 6 bases between the two germline ends. The CDR3 DNA reads as TGTGCCACCAGCAGAGAACGGTATAGCAATCAGCCCCAGCATTTT. It translates to CATSRERYSNQPQHF.

The table lists this clone with a few counts. Sequence at one end of the junction differs from germline and may be a read error. The chain's CDR3 is CASRSGQETVWNF. For the CDR3, the DNA is TGTGCCAGCAGGTCGGGACAGGAAACGGTTTGGAATTTT. This chain joins TRBV6-1 and TRBJ1-5, with TRBD1 matching over 8 bases. From germline, CDR1 is MNHNS and CDR2 SASEGT. There are 13 residues in the CDR3.

The chain recombines TRBV9 with TRBJ1-1, with D possibly being TRBD1 (5 bases). Deletions cut 4 bases from V and 1 base from J, with 11 bases between. This CDR3 region has 14 residues. Looked up from germline, CDR1 is SGDLS and CDR2 is YYNGEE. The CDR3 loop reads CASSLQGTNTEAFF. The CDR3 DNA follows: TGTGCCAGCAGCCTCCAGGGTACGAACACTGAAGCTTTCTTT.

This rearrangement joins TRBV7-3 to TRBJ2-2; TRBD2 might be the D (7 bases). The CDR3 runs to 18 residues. CDR1 and CDR2 (germline): SGHTA, FQGTGA. Trimming cost V 0 bases and J 0 bases, with 14 bases left between them. CDR3 nucleotide sequence: TGTGCCAGCAGCTTAACAGGGTGGGGGGGCTCGAACACCGGGGAGCTGTTTTTT. It yields the protein CASSLTGWGGSNTGELFF.

The chain carries TRBV7-2 and TRBJ2-1, with TRBD2 matching over 10 bases. The V and J ends lost 6 bases and 9 bases, in that order; junction bases with no gene match: 14. Germline CDR1 SGHTA, CDR2 FQGNSA. CDR3 length: 16 amino acids. The CDR3 reads CASRTSGGAGHREQFF. CDR3 sequence (DNA): TGTGCCAGCAGAACGAGCGGGGGGGCGGGTCATCGTGAGCAGTTCTTC.

V and J are TRBV6-1 and TRBJ1-2; weak D call: TRBD1 (5 bases). Trimming pared 7 bases from V and 2 bases from J, leaving 11 bases between. The CDR3 sequence is 13 residues long. Germline lookup yields CDR1 MNHNS and CDR2 SASEGT. CDR3 in amino acids: CASTRDRNYGYTF. The CDR3 bases are TGTGCCAGCACCAGAGACAGAAACTATGGCTACACCTTC.

This chain links TRBV5-1 with TRBJ2-3; 8 bases map to TRBD2. The V gene's germline CDR1 is SGHRS and CDR2 YFSETQ. V gave up 4 bases and J gave up 4 bases; unmatched junction bases: 5. The length of the CDR3 is 14 residues. CDR3 sequence: CASSPGLASDTQYF. The CDR3 DNA reads TGCGCCAGCAGCCCAGGACTAGCTTCAGATACGCAGTATTTT. Full variable domain (rest looked up from reference TRBV5-1 and TRBJ2-3): KAGVTQTPRYLIKTRGQQVTLSCSPISGHRSVSWYQQTPGQGLQFLFEYFSETQRNKGNFPGRFSGRQFSNSRSEMNVSTLELGDSALYLCASSPGLASDTQYFGPGTRLTVL.

This sequence joins TRBV4-1 and TRBJ2-5; TRBD1 matches 7 bases. The J call may be mistaken, given a closer DNA end match to TRBJ2-7. Germline-derived CDR1 and CDR2 are MGHRA and YSYEKL. This CDR3 has 15 residues. The CDR3 sequence is CASSQDEGQSYEQYF. The CDR3 region has the DNA TGCGCCAGCAGCCAAGATGAGGGACAGTCCTACGAGCAGTACTTC.

This clone was observed a single time. One end of the junction does not line up with germline, which may come from a read error. CDR3 in amino acids: CATSGTGGNQPQHF. CDR3 sequence (DNA): TGTGCCACTAGTGGGACAGGGGGCAATCAGCCCCAGCATTTT. The rearrangement uses TRBV19 and TRBJ1-5; the match to TRBD1 covers 10 bases. Germline V gives CDR1 LNHDA, CDR2 SQIVND (reference sequence). The CDR3 runs to 14 residues.

The chain has TRBV6-4 and TRBJ2-7; possible D gene TRBD2, 5 bases. Germline values: CDR1 MRHNA, CDR2 SNTAGT. The CDR3 covers 13 residues. V dropped 0 bases and J dropped 6 bases, with 9 bases sitting between them. CDR3 coding DNA: TGTGCCAGCAGTGACTCGGCGGGTAGCGAGCAGTACTTC. This encodes CASSDSAGSEQYF.

Only a few counts were recorded for this clone. The chain carries TRBV9 and TRBJ2-2; TRBD1 agrees at 11 bases. This CDR3 contains 15 residues. The V and J ends lost 2 bases and 5 bases, in that order; junction bases with no gene match: 2. Germline loops: CDR1 SGDLS, CDR2 YYNGEE. As DNA, the CDR3 is TGTGCCAGCAGCGTTGGGACAGGGGGGACCGGGGAGCTGTTTTTT. Translating gives CASSVGTGGTGELFF.

The rearrangement links TRBV2 to TRBJ2-2; D may be TRBD2 (6 bases). From germline, CDR1 is SNHLY and CDR2 FYNNEI. The V end was cut by 6 bases, the J end by 1 base, with 12 bases between. The CDR3 totals 15 residues. The CDR3 here is CASRVIGGNTGELFF. CDR3 bases: TGTGCCAGCAGAGTGATCGGGGGGAACACCGGGGAGCTGTTTTTT.

The V gene is TRBV29-1, the J gene TRBJ1-3; no reliable D call. Germline V CDR1 and CDR2: SQVTM, ANQGSEA. The CDR3 covers 14 residues. V lost 6 bases, J lost 4 bases, and 16 bases lay in between. The DNA for the CDR3 is TGCAGCGTGCTACAAGTTTGGGCGGGAAACACCATATATTTT. This sequence encodes CSVLQVWAGNTIYF.

The V gene is TRBV5-1, the J gene TRBJ2-7, with no clear D. CDR1 is SGHRS, CDR2 YFSETQ, per germline. The CDR3 totals 13 residues. The V gene lost 6 bases and the J gene lost 5 bases, with 15 bases spanning the gap. CDR3 nucleotides: TGCGCCAGCAACCTGGGCACCCGTGACGAGCAGTACTTC. Translated: CASNLGTRDEQYF.

This chain links TRBV14 with TRBJ1-1; D gene uncertain. Trimming took 4 bases from V and 0 from J, leaving 6 bases between them. There are 13 residues in the CDR3. Germline-derived CDR1 and CDR2 are SGHDN and FVKESK. The CDR3, as DNA: TGTGCCAGCAGCCGAGGGATGAACACTGAAGCTTTCTTT. Its protein product is CASSRGMNTEAFF.

The rearrangement links TRBV28 to TRBJ1-1; D unclear. V was trimmed by 5 bases and J by 0 bases, leaving 13 bases between them. CDR1 is MDHEN, CDR2 SYDVKM, per germline. The CDR3 runs 15 residues. The CDR3 region has the DNA TGTGCCAGCAGTCCTGCGGGGAGCATGAACACTGAAGCTTTCTTT. This encodes CASSPAGSMNTEAFF.

This chain connects TRBV6-1 to TRBJ2-5; a weak D match, TRBD2 (6 bases). Germline values: CDR1 MNHNS, CDR2 SASEGT. V shed 4 bases and J shed 4 bases, with 16 bases lying between them. There are 15 residues in the CDR3. Here the CDR3 reads CASSGKAGGGETQYF. For the CDR3, the DNA is TGTGCCAGCAGTGGAAAAGCCGGGGGTGGAGAGACCCAGTACTTC.

J is TRBJ1-4 and V is TRBV2, with D unclear. CDR3 length equals 13 residues. Germline V CDR1 and CDR2: SNHLY, FYNNEI. Between the trimmed V and J ends, which lost 6 bases and 2 bases, there was a span of 7 bases. The CDR3 region is CASRRNTNEKLFF. CDR3 nucleotide sequence: TGTGCCAGCAGGCGCAATACTAATGAAAAACTGTTTTTT.

The CDR3 bases are TGTGCCAGCAGCCTGCCCTCAGGGTACGGCTACACCTTC. Translation gives CASSLPSGYGYTF. This rearrangement joins TRBV4-2 to TRBJ1-2, with D perhaps TRBD1 (5 bases). The length of the CDR3 is 13 residues. V lost 4 bases and J lost 8, with 14 bases in between. Germline lookup yields CDR1 LGHNA and CDR2 YNFKEQ.

This sequence joins TRBV5-1 and TRBJ2-7, with TRBD1 matching 8 bases. The length of the CDR3 is 16 residues. Germline CDR1 and CDR2: SGHRS and YFSETQ. V dropped 3 bases and J dropped 1; count of bases not matched to a gene: 9. The CDR3 loop is CASSWPGQATSYEQYF. The CDR3 region has the DNA TGCGCCAGCAGCTGGCCGGGACAGGCCACATCCTACGAGCAGTACTTC. Looking up the rest from reference TRBV5-1 and TRBJ2-7 gives the full variable domain: KAGVTQTPRYLIKTRGQQVTLSCSPISGHRSVSWYQQTPGQGLQFLFEYFSETQRNKGNFPGRFSGRQFSNSRSEMNVSTLELGDSALYLCASSWPGQATSYEQYFGPGTRLTVT.

The V and J genes are TRBV9 and TRBJ2-1; the D gene is possibly TRBD2 (5 bases). Trimming stripped 3 bases from V and 4 bases from J, with 14 bases between. CDR1 is SGDLS and CDR2 is YYNGEE in the germline V gene. The CDR3 length is 15 residues. CDR3 amino acids: CASSAGVLMYNEQFF. In DNA, the CDR3 is TGTGCCAGCAGCGCCGGGGTATTGATGTACAATGAGCAGTTCTTC.

J is TRBJ2-4 and V is TRBV9, with 9 bases matching TRBD2. V lost 0 bases to trimming and J lost 7 bases; unmatched junction nucleotides: 8. The CDR3 length is 16 residues. Germline values: CDR1 SGDLS, CDR2 YYNGEE. CDR3 loop: CASSVEGGGAWNIQYF. For the CDR3, the DNA is TGTGCCAGCAGCGTAGAGGGCGGGGGGGCTTGGAACATTCAGTACTTC. Complete variable domain (other parts from reference TRBV9 and TRBJ2-4): DSGVTQTPKHLITATGQRVTLRCSPRSGDLSVYWYQQSLDQGLQFLIQYYNGEERAKGNILERFSAQQFPDLHSELNLSSLELGDSALYFCASSVEGGGAWNIQYFGAGTRLSVL.

This chain uses TRBV28 with TRBJ1-2, with a possible D match to TRBD1 (5 bases). Between the trimmed V and J ends, which lost 6 bases and 5 bases, there was a span of 16 bases. This CDR3 has 14 amino acids. Germline values: CDR1 MDHEN, CDR2 SYDVKM. For the CDR3, the DNA is TGTGCCAGCAGCTTTGCAGGGATGGGGTATGGCTACACCTTC. Translated: CASSFAGMGYGYTF.

In this sample, this clone turned up a few times. The chain joins TRBV9 to TRBJ2-3; a possible D gene is TRBD2 (6 bases). V was pared by 0 bases and J by 3 bases, with 23 bases between. CDR1 and CDR2 (germline): SGDLS, YYNGEE. The CDR3 runs to 19 residues. CDR3 nucleotide sequence: TGTGCCAGCAGCGTAGGACGGGCGGTACGTACGGGGGAAACAGATACGCAGTATTTT. Protein sequence: CASSVGRAVRTGETDTQYF.

The V call is TRBV18, the J call TRBJ1-1, with TRBD1 matching over 10 bases. Germline values: CDR1 KGHSH, CDR2 LQKENI. CDR3 size: 16 residues. V lost 5 bases to trimming and J lost 3 bases; unmatched junction nucleotides: 9. This CDR3 is CASSARDRGVDTEAFF. The DNA of the CDR3 is TGTGCCAGCTCAGCTCGGGACAGGGGAGTTGACACTGAAGCTTTCTTT.

The rearrangement joins TRBV5-4 to TRBJ2-7; 9 bases map to TRBD1. This CDR3 has 14 amino acids. Germline V CDR1 and CDR2: SGHNT, YYREEE (reference sequence). V was clipped by 6 bases and J by 2 bases; unmatched bases: 6. The CDR3 sequence is CASKTGQGTYEQYF. CDR3 in DNA: TGTGCCAGCAAAACGGGACAGGGAACCTACGAGCAGTACTTC.

The chain links TRBV4-3 to TRBJ1-1; D call uncertain. In germline, CDR1 is LGHNA, CDR2 YSLEER. The V end was cut by 1 base, the J end by 1 base, with 13 bases between. This CDR3 region has 16 residues. CDR3 DNA sequence: TGCGCCAGCAGCCAAGGCTTCGGGAGGAGGAACACTGAAGCTTTCTTT. Protein sequence: CASSQGFGRRNTEAFF.

The chain combines TRBV2 with TRBJ1-4, with D uncertain. V was pared by 3 bases and J by 8 bases, with 19 bases between. Germline assignment: CDR1 SNHLY and CDR2 FYNNEI. The CDR3 spans 16 residues. The CDR3 DNA is TGTGCCAGCAGTGATAGGGCCGCACGGGGTTACGAAAAACTGTTTTTT. Translation: CASSDRAARGYEKLFF.